The rows below give T cell receptor beta chains drawn from one sample of a study of T cells after yellow fever vaccination. TCRdb re-analysed the 5' RACE reads in MiXCR, keeping a single row per CDR3 protein. The sample holds 450,000 to 550,000 distinct CDR3 sequences, roughly a fifth seen once. The sample here was PBMCs, taken 15 days after the yellow fever booster vaccination. These receptors all come from a man younger than 45 who received the YFV17D yellow fever vaccine. CDR3s include the opening cysteine and the closing phenylalanine or tryptophan.

V,J,CDR3
TRBV20-1,TRBJ2-1,CSARGVGEANEQFF
TRBV6-1,TRBJ2-1,CASSPPPYRDGYNEQFF
TRBV29-1,TRBJ2-6,CSAWENTGANVLTF
TRBV7-6,TRBJ2-1,CASSSRFRGSSYNEQFF
TRBV20-1,TRBJ2-1,CSATPGTSGYNEQFF
TRBV2,TRBJ1-2,CASNPLDRVNYGYTF
TRBV12-3/TRBV12-4,TRBJ2-2,CASSPWTSTTGELFF
TRBV5-1,TRBJ2-7,CASSTNSGGPYEQYF
TRBV12-3/TRBV12-4,TRBJ2-3,CASSLRTGITDTQYF
TRBV10-3,TRBJ2-7,CAISTSAASYEQYF
TRBV7-6,TRBJ2-7,CASSPRQTLYEQYF
TRBV15,TRBJ1-5,CATSRDNQPQHF
TRBV20-1,TRBJ2-7,CSAESSYEQYF
TRBV29-1,TRBJ2-7,CSARAGFYEQYF
TRBV6-1,TRBJ2-7,CATTGAPGYEQYF
TRBV4-2,TRBJ2-1,CASSQEGVGTRGGEQFF
TRBV10-3,TRBJ2-1,CAIRKDSDNEQFF